This T cell receptor (beta chain) was recovered during a study of blood T cell repertoires in COVID-19. Study-wide background: The analysed material was cDNA or gDNA that came from T cells, B-cell-depleted T cells, or PBMCs.

This clone was seen just once. Per the original methods: Researchers report that nucleated cell counts were estimated from reference gene primer amplification. Assay: immunoSEQ multiplex PCR; the TCRdb copy retains only in-frame clones and omits some. That table is the source of V, J and clone size, and D and trimming were worked out from the DNA. The profile shows under 80,000 clones, about 80% of them singletons. With 0 bases removed from V and 7 bases from J, the gap between germline ends came to 12 bases. CDR1 is LGHNA, CDR2 YSLEER, per germline. This CDR3 is built from 15 residues. Material: peripheral blood. The chain uses TRBV4-3 and TRBJ1-4; a possible D gene is TRBD1 (6 bases). The sequence was collected from a human donor in a cohort sampled during active COVID-19. The CDR3 DNA follows: TGCGCCAGCAGCCAAGAATTGGGGGCTGGTGAAAAACTGTTTTTT. Translating it yields CASSQELGAGEKLFF.